This TCR beta chain was sequenced in a study of T cells in Graves' hyperthyroidism and ophthalmopathy. General observations from the study: A median around 5.9 months before onset, the model predicted ophthalmopathy. Within blood appeared most thyroid clonotypes that had expanded above 0.001. Ophthalmopathy stood apart from stable hyperthyroidism in a 13 V-J model.

From RNA transcripts, TCR beta CDR3 regions were amplified. Carried out on the TCR CDR3, a first-round RT-PCR used the HTBI primer set. TCRdb called the multiplex PCR reads again in MiXCR, with one record for every CDR3 protein. This table has fewer than 650,000 distinct CDR3 sequences, 46% appearing once. Germline V lookup: CDR1 SQVTM, CDR2 ANQGSEA. This CDR3 contains 12 residues. The ends were cut back, 6 bases at V and 6 bases at J, with 14 bases in the middle. As for this clonotype: The target antigen is unknown.

The sequence was obtained from an adult woman with Graves' disease, either hyperthyroidism or ophthalmopathy (not recorded which). This chain uses TRBV29-1 with TRBJ1-2; D call uncertain. Sequencing was performed on peripheral blood or thyroid tissue (not recorded which). The CDR3 DNA is TGCAGCGTCCGAACTTCTGGGAATGGCTACACCTTC. It encodes CSVRTSGNGYTF.